This is a list of T cell receptor beta chains from one sample in a study of T-cell reconstitution after alpha-beta-depleted transplantation in children. MiXCR, run by TCRdb on the PCR reads, gives a single entry per CDR3 protein. The sample lists roughly 200,000 distinct CDR3 sequences, roughly 10% occurring once. The sample here was PBMCs from the stem cell graft donor, taken from the stem cell graft. All receptors come from a human donor who donated a stem cell graft to a child with acute lymphoblastic leukemia. CDR3s include the opening cysteine and the closing phenylalanine or tryptophan. The D gene is left open where the match is weak. Not every row has a clone size; where given, it reads once, few, many or a size class.

abundance: few
len: 13
j_gene: TRBJ2-7
v_gene: TRBV30
d_gene: .
CDR3aa: CAWSAQPGYEQYF
CDR3nt: TGTGCCTGGAGTGCACAGCCGGGGTACGAGCAGTACTTC

abundance: few
len: 18
j_gene: TRBJ2-1
v_gene: TRBV27
d_gene: .
CDR3aa: CASSFQGALLLSYNEQFF
CDR3nt: TGTGCCAGCAGTTTCCAAGGCGCTTTACTCCTTTCCTACAATGAGCAGTTCTTC

abundance: few
len: 16
j_gene: TRBJ2-7
v_gene: TRBV5-1
d_gene: TRBD2
CDR3aa: CASSGAGTASDYEQYF
CDR3nt: TGCGCCAGCTCCGGAGCGGGGACCGCCTCGGACTACGAGCAGTACTTC

abundance: many
len: 16
j_gene: TRBJ2-5
v_gene: TRBV4-2
d_gene: TRBD2
CDR3aa: CASSQEFGTSGGTQYF
CDR3nt: TGTGCCAGCAGCCAAGAGTTCGGGACTAGCGGGGGGACCCAGTACTTC

abundance: .
len: 12
j_gene: TRBJ2-1
v_gene: TRBV6-2/TRBV6-3
d_gene: .
CDR3aa: CASGGLFNEQFF
CDR3nt: TGTGCCAGCGGCGGACTCTTTAATGAGCAGTTCTTC

abundance: many
len: 15
j_gene: TRBJ2-1
v_gene: TRBV5-1
d_gene: .
CDR3aa: CASSLGFYTNNEQFF
CDR3nt: TGCGCCAGCAGCTTGGGGTTCTATACGAACAATGAGCAGTTCTTC

abundance: many
len: 16
j_gene: TRBJ2-2
v_gene: TRBV5-1
d_gene: .
CDR3aa: CASSWTSGADTGELFF
CDR3nt: TGCGCCAGCAGCTGGACTTCGGGAGCCGACACCGGGGAGCTGTTTTTT

abundance: .
len: 19
j_gene: TRBJ2-3
v_gene: TRBV18
d_gene: TRBD2
CDR3aa: CASSPEGLAGGASTDTQYF
CDR3nt: TGTGCCAGCTCACCGGAAGGACTAGCGGGGGGAGCCAGCACAGATACGCAGTATTTT

abundance: .
len: 13
j_gene: TRBJ1-4
v_gene: TRBV30
d_gene: .
CDR3aa: CAWSGDLNEKLFF
CDR3nt: TGTGCCTGGAGCGGGGACCTTAATGAAAAACTGTTTTTT

abundance: many
len: 14
j_gene: TRBJ2-1
v_gene: TRBV15
d_gene: .
CDR3aa: CATSRDPRENEQFF
CDR3nt: TGTGCCACCAGCAGAGATCCCAGGGAGAATGAGCAGTTCTTC

abundance: .
len: 15
j_gene: TRBJ2-7
v_gene: TRBV7-9
d_gene: .
CDR3aa: CASSFQDGNSYEQYF
CDR3nt: TGTGCCAGCAGCTTCCAGGACGGGAACTCCTACGAGCAGTACTTC

abundance: few
len: 12
j_gene: TRBJ1-1
v_gene: TRBV29-1
d_gene: .
CDR3aa: CSVFGGWTEAFF
CDR3nt: TGCAGCGTGTTTGGCGGGTGGACTGAAGCTTTCTTT

abundance: few
len: 16
j_gene: TRBJ2-3
v_gene: TRBV7-9
d_gene: TRBD2
CDR3aa: CASSFDGRGSTDTQYF
CDR3nt: TGTGCCAGCAGCTTCGATGGGAGGGGTAGCACAGATACGCAGTATTTT

abundance: many
len: 13
j_gene: TRBJ2-1
v_gene: TRBV2
d_gene: .
CDR3aa: CASCCWGYNEQFF
CDR3nt: TGTGCCAGTTGCTGTTGGGGGTACAATGAGCAGTTCTTC

abundance: .
len: 14
j_gene: TRBJ2-7
v_gene: TRBV20-1
d_gene: TRBD1
CDR3aa: CSASGTGGLDEQYF
CDR3nt: TGCAGTGCTAGCGGGACAGGGGGCTTAGACGAGCAGTACTTC

abundance: many
len: 13
j_gene: TRBJ2-3
v_gene: TRBV20-1
d_gene: .
CDR3aa: CSASSGGTDTQYF
CDR3nt: TGCAGTGCTAGTTCGGGGGGCACAGATACGCAGTATTTT

abundance: .
len: 16
j_gene: TRBJ2-7
v_gene: TRBV10-3
d_gene: .
CDR3aa: CAISPRFGTESYEQYF
CDR3nt: TGTGCCATCAGTCCCCGTTTCGGGACGGAATCCTACGAGCAGTACTTC

abundance: many
len: 14
j_gene: TRBJ1-2
v_gene: TRBV7-6
d_gene: .
CDR3aa: CASSPGAGPVDYTF
CDR3nt: TGTGCCAGCAGCCCCGGGGCAGGGCCGGTGGACTACACCTTC

abundance: many
len: 16
j_gene: TRBJ2-3
v_gene: TRBV12-3/TRBV12-4
d_gene: .
CDR3aa: CASSLAQATSTDTQYF
CDR3nt: TGTGCCAGCAGTTTAGCACAGGCCACTAGCACAGATACGCAGTATTTT

abundance: few
len: 13
j_gene: TRBJ2-5
v_gene: TRBV6-2/TRBV6-3
d_gene: .
CDR3aa: CASSYEPQETQYF
CDR3nt: TGTGCCAGCAGTTACGAACCACAAGAGACCCAGTACTTC

abundance: many
len: 15
j_gene: TRBJ2-3
v_gene: TRBV7-2
d_gene: .
CDR3aa: CASQSTRPDTDTQYF
CDR3nt: TGTGCCAGCCAAAGTACCCGGCCAGACACAGATACGCAGTATTTT

abundance: few
len: 13
j_gene: TRBJ1-1
v_gene: TRBV7-2
d_gene: .
CDR3aa: CASSSRNGFKAFF
CDR3nt: TGTGCCAGCAGCTCCAGAAACGGGTTCAAAGCTTTCTTT

abundance: few
len: 20
j_gene: TRBJ2-7
v_gene: TRBV12-3/TRBV12-4
d_gene: .
CDR3aa: CASSLARRVVGSSITYEQYF
CDR3nt: TGTGCCAGCAGTTTAGCGCGCAGGGTAGTCGGGTCCTCCATTACCTACGAGCAGTACTTC

abundance: many
len: 20
j_gene: TRBJ1-5
v_gene: TRBV21-1
d_gene: .
CDR3aa: CASSSPGTGPKSYSNQPQHF
CDR3nt: TGTGCCAGCAGCAGTCCCGGGACAGGACCGAAAAGTTATAGCAATCAGCCCCAGCATTTT

abundance: .
len: 11
j_gene: TRBJ2-7
v_gene: TRBV14
d_gene: TRBD1
CDR3aa: CASSQVGTVNF
CDR3nt: TGTGCCAGCAGCCAAGTCGGGACAGTTAACTTC

abundance: many
len: 11
j_gene: TRBJ2-5
v_gene: TRBV5-5
d_gene: .
CDR3aa: CASSLLNTQYF
CDR3nt: TGTGCCAGCAGCTTGCTTAACACCCAGTACTTC

abundance: .
len: 15
j_gene: TRBJ1-1
v_gene: TRBV7-9
d_gene: TRBD1
CDR3aa: CASSLAGGMNTEAFF
CDR3nt: TGTGCCAGCAGCTTGGCAGGGGGCATGAACACTGAAGCTTTCTTT

abundance: many
len: 16
j_gene: TRBJ2-5
v_gene: TRBV12-3/TRBV12-4
d_gene: TRBD1
CDR3aa: CASSLLLAGGRETQYF
CDR3nt: TGTGCCAGCAGTTTATTGCTGGCAGGGGGCAGAGAGACCCAGTACTTC

abundance: .
len: 12
j_gene: TRBJ1-5
v_gene: TRBV3-1
d_gene: .
CDR3aa: CASSPQGQPQHF
CDR3nt: TGTGCCAGCAGCCCCCAGGGGCAGCCCCAGCATTTT

abundance: .
len: 16
j_gene: TRBJ2-2
v_gene: TRBV20-1
d_gene: TRBD2
CDR3aa: CSARVIAGANTGELFF
CDR3nt: TGCAGTGCTAGAGTGATAGCGGGGGCGAACACCGGGGAGCTGTTTTTT

abundance: once
len: 16
j_gene: TRBJ2-3
v_gene: TRBV6-1
d_gene: .
CDR3aa: CASSDLPGVRTDTQYF
CDR3nt: TGTGCCAGCAGTGATCTTCCTGGGGTACGGACAGATACGCAGTATTTT

abundance: few
len: 13
j_gene: TRBJ1-1
v_gene: TRBV12-3/TRBV12-4
d_gene: .
CDR3aa: CASSFAGEYEAFF
CDR3nt: TGTGCCAGCAGTTTCGCCGGGGAGTATGAAGCTTTCTTT

abundance: .
len: 15
j_gene: TRBJ2-7
v_gene: TRBV27
d_gene: .
CDR3aa: CATLGLFNFYYEQYF
CDR3nt: TGTGCCACCCTCGGGCTGTTTAACTTTTACTACGAGCAGTACTTC

abundance: few
len: 19
j_gene: TRBJ2-4
v_gene: TRBV24-1
d_gene: TRBD1
CDR3aa: CATSDYQHGTGGSKNIQYF
CDR3nt: TGTGCCACCAGTGATTACCAACACGGGACAGGGGGATCAAAAAACATTCAGTACTTC

abundance: few
len: 12
j_gene: TRBJ2-2
v_gene: TRBV7-2
d_gene: .
CDR3aa: CASSSPGGELFF
CDR3nt: TGTGCCAGCAGCTCCCCAGGAGGGGAGCTGTTTTTT

abundance: .
len: 13
j_gene: TRBJ2-5
v_gene: TRBV11-3
d_gene: .
CDR3aa: CASSSGPKETQYF
CDR3nt: TGTGCCAGCAGCTCGGGACCAAAAGAGACCCAGTACTTC

abundance: many
len: 14
j_gene: TRBJ2-1
v_gene: TRBV6-5
d_gene: .
CDR3aa: CASSFTGNNNEQFF
CDR3nt: TGTGCCAGCAGTTTTACGGGAAATAACAATGAGCAGTTCTTC

abundance: many
len: 13
j_gene: TRBJ1-2
v_gene: TRBV20-1
d_gene: TRBD1
CDR3aa: CSASTGEGFGYTF
CDR3nt: TGCAGTGCTTCGACAGGGGAAGGGTTCGGCTACACCTTC

abundance: many
len: 14
j_gene: TRBJ2-7
v_gene: TRBV7-2
d_gene: TRBD2
CDR3aa: CASSYGTSGIEQYF
CDR3nt: TGTGCCAGCAGCTACGGGACTAGCGGGATCGAGCAGTACTTC

abundance: .
len: 20
j_gene: TRBJ2-2
v_gene: TRBV6-1
d_gene: .
CDR3aa: CASSEWLGDTLLLRTGELFF
CDR3nt: TGTGCCAGCAGTGAATGGTTGGGGGACACCCTCCTTTTGAGGACCGGGGAGCTGTTTTTT

abundance: many
len: 14
j_gene: TRBJ2-7
v_gene: TRBV20-1
d_gene: .
CDR3aa: CSARDQGGSYEQYF
CDR3nt: TGCAGTGCTAGAGATCAGGGGGGCTCATACGAGCAGTACTTC

abundance: many
len: 14
j_gene: TRBJ2-7
v_gene: TRBV7-9
d_gene: TRBD1
CDR3aa: CASSLGQGAYEQYF
CDR3nt: TGTGCCAGCAGTTTGGGACAGGGGGCCTACGAGCAGTACTTC

abundance: many
len: 16
j_gene: TRBJ2-1
v_gene: TRBV5-1
d_gene: .
CDR3aa: CASSLAGGGLYNEQFF
CDR3nt: TGCGCCAGCAGCTTGGCCGGCGGGGGCCTCTACAATGAGCAGTTCTTC

abundance: few
len: 15
j_gene: TRBJ2-3
v_gene: TRBV12-3/TRBV12-4
d_gene: TRBD2
CDR3aa: CASSFGGGTTDTQYF
CDR3nt: TGTGCCAGCAGTTTCGGCGGGGGGACCACAGATACGCAGTATTTT

abundance: many
len: 15
j_gene: TRBJ2-5
v_gene: TRBV3-1
d_gene: .
CDR3aa: CASSQDGLAQETQYF
CDR3nt: TGTGCCAGCAGCCAAGATGGTCTAGCGCAAGAGACCCAGTACTTC

abundance: many
len: 15
j_gene: TRBJ1-1
v_gene: TRBV5-4
d_gene: TRBD1
CDR3aa: CASSLGRQGGTEAFF
CDR3nt: TGTGCCAGCAGCTTGGGGCGACAGGGTGGGACTGAAGCTTTCTTT

abundance: many
len: 15
j_gene: TRBJ2-1
v_gene: TRBV5-1
d_gene: TRBD2
CDR3aa: CASSPGLAGGFDPFF
CDR3nt: TGCGCCAGCAGCCCTGGACTAGCGGGGGGTTTTGATCCGTTCTTC

abundance: many
len: 16
j_gene: TRBJ2-3
v_gene: TRBV12-3/TRBV12-4
d_gene: TRBD2
CDR3aa: CASSVWGGPDADTQYF
CDR3nt: TGTGCCAGCTCAGTATGGGGGGGTCCAGATGCAGATACGCAGTATTTT

abundance: .
len: 13
j_gene: TRBJ2-5
v_gene: TRBV15
d_gene: .
CDR3aa: CATSVGVEETQYF
CDR3nt: TGTGCCACCAGCGTTGGGGTGGAGGAGACCCAGTACTTC

abundance: .
len: 16
j_gene: TRBJ2-7
v_gene: TRBV6-2/TRBV6-3
d_gene: TRBD1
CDR3aa: CASSSPKGARSYEQYF
CDR3nt: TGTGCCAGCAGTTCGCCAAAGGGGGCGAGAAGCTACGAGCAGTACTTC

abundance: many
len: 11
j_gene: TRBJ2-7
v_gene: TRBV20-1
d_gene: .
CDR3aa: CSASTVYEQYF
CDR3nt: TGCAGTGCTTCGACTGTATACGAGCAGTACTTC

abundance: few
len: 14
j_gene: TRBJ2-1
v_gene: TRBV5-1
d_gene: .
CDR3aa: CASSFIDRNNEQFF
CDR3nt: TGCGCCAGCAGCTTTATAGACAGAAACAATGAGCAGTTCTTC

abundance: many
len: 14
j_gene: TRBJ2-1
v_gene: TRBV29-1
d_gene: .
CDR3aa: CSVEGGQGRNEQFF
CDR3nt: TGCAGCGTTGAGGGAGGGCAGGGGAGGAATGAGCAGTTCTTC

abundance: few
len: 15
j_gene: TRBJ2-3
v_gene: TRBV7-9
d_gene: TRBD2
CDR3aa: CASRPSGGHPDTQYF
CDR3nt: TGTGCCAGCAGACCGAGCGGGGGGCACCCAGATACGCAGTATTTT

abundance: few
len: 13
j_gene: TRBJ1-2
v_gene: TRBV20-1
d_gene: TRBD1
CDR3aa: CSAAPTGRDGYTF
CDR3nt: TGCAGTGCCGCCCCGACAGGGAGAGATGGCTACACCTTC

abundance: many
len: 14
j_gene: TRBJ2-7
v_gene: TRBV6-1
d_gene: .
CDR3aa: CASSVWDNSYEQYF
CDR3nt: TGTGCCAGCAGTGTTTGGGACAATTCCTACGAGCAGTACTTC

abundance: many
len: 13
j_gene: TRBJ2-7
v_gene: TRBV11-2
d_gene: TRBD1
CDR3aa: CASSSLLGTGEYF
CDR3nt: TGTGCCAGCAGCTCCTTATTAGGGACAGGGGAGTACTTC